The rows below give T cell receptor beta chains drawn from one sample of a study of CD8+ T cells in alopecia areata. The data were produced by immunoSEQ multiplex PCR, yet TCRdb's version contains in-frame clones alone and is incomplete. The sample carries over 35,000 clones, 80% to 95% recorded once. The sequencing used CD8+ T cells sorted from blood, collected at week 24, from a patient treated with tofacitinib. The receptor source for this set is a human donor with alopecia areata. The CDR3 runs from the conserved cysteine through the conserved F or W. The order of the fields is D gene, J gene, clone size, V gene, CDR3 DNA, CDR3 protein. The D gene is left open where the match is weak. Size tells how often a clone was seen (once, few, many) or the class of an expanded clone, and some rows leave it out.

d_call: TRBD2; j_call: TRBJ2-5; clone_size: .; v_call: TRBV7-9; cdr3_nt: TGTGCCAGCAGCCCAGTAGCGGGGGGACAAGAGACCCAGTACTTC; cdr3_aa: CASSPVAGGQETQYF
d_call: .; j_call: TRBJ2-6; clone_size: .; v_call: TRBV28; cdr3_nt: TGTGCCAGCAGTTTATTATTGGAGTTTCCCTCTGGGGCCAACGTCCTGACTTTC; cdr3_aa: CASSLLLEFPSGANVLTF
d_call: .; j_call: TRBJ2-1; clone_size: .; v_call: TRBV5-6; cdr3_nt: TGTGCCAGCAGCTTCACGGGGGCGTACAATGAGCAGTTCTTC; cdr3_aa: CASSFTGAYNEQFF
d_call: .; j_call: TRBJ2-7; clone_size: .; v_call: TRBV6-6; cdr3_nt: TGTGCCAGCAGTTTCGAAACCTTATCCTACGAGCAGTACTTC; cdr3_aa: CASSFETLSYEQYF
d_call: TRBD2; j_call: TRBJ2-2; clone_size: .; v_call: TRBV29-1; cdr3_nt: TGCAGCGTTGAGCTCGGGGGGTCTACCGGGGAGCTGTTTTTT; cdr3_aa: CSVELGGSTGELFF
d_call: .; j_call: TRBJ2-1; clone_size: .; v_call: TRBV29-1; cdr3_nt: TGCAGCGTCCTCCTGCCCGGCCTTAGCTCCTACAATGAGCAGTTCTTC; cdr3_aa: CSVLLPGLSSYNEQFF
d_call: .; j_call: TRBJ2-5; clone_size: .; v_call: TRBV7-7; cdr3_nt: TGTGCTAGCAGCTTAGACTCTGGATGGGAGCAGTACTTC; cdr3_aa: CASSLDSGWEQYF
d_call: TRBD1; j_call: TRBJ2-1; clone_size: .; v_call: TRBV30; cdr3_nt: TGTGCCTGGACCGGGACAGAAGATGAGCAGTTCTTC; cdr3_aa: CAWTGTEDEQFF
d_call: .; j_call: TRBJ1-5; clone_size: .; v_call: TRBV12-5; cdr3_nt: TGTGCTAGTGGTTTGGATTCACCCGTATCGCCGATCGTCGGGACCACTAGCAATCAGCCCCAGCATTTT; cdr3_aa: CASGLDSPVSPIVGTTSNQPQHF
d_call: .; j_call: TRBJ2-3; clone_size: .; v_call: TRBV6-1; cdr3_nt: TGTGCCAGCAGTGAACGGGGCGGGGTTGACACAGATACGCAGTATTTT; cdr3_aa: CASSERGGVDTDTQYF
d_call: .; j_call: TRBJ2-3; clone_size: .; v_call: TRBV27; cdr3_nt: TGTGCCAGCAGTTTGTCAGGACCGGCTTCAGATACGCAGTATTTT; cdr3_aa: CASSLSGPASDTQYF
d_call: .; j_call: TRBJ2-7; clone_size: .; v_call: TRBV30; cdr3_nt: TGTGCCTGGAGTATTGGAGCTTCCTACGAACAGTACTTC; cdr3_aa: CAWSIGASYEQYF
d_call: .; j_call: TRBJ2-1; clone_size: few; v_call: TRBV7-9; cdr3_nt: TGTGCCAGCAGCTTAGTGGGCAGGGGCTCCTACAATGAGCAGTTCTTC; cdr3_aa: CASSLVGRGSYNEQFF
d_call: .; j_call: TRBJ2-7; clone_size: .; v_call: TRBV7-2; cdr3_nt: TGTGCCAGCAGCTTAGCTGGGCCCGCGTCGGGGTCCTACGAGCAGTACTTC; cdr3_aa: CASSLAGPASGSYEQYF
d_call: .; j_call: TRBJ2-7; clone_size: .; v_call: TRBV4-3; cdr3_nt: TGCGCCAGCAGCCAAAGGTGGGAAGGGGCCTACGAGCAGTACTTC; cdr3_aa: CASSQRWEGAYEQYF
d_call: TRBD1; j_call: TRBJ2-1; clone_size: .; v_call: TRBV30; cdr3_nt: TGTGCCTGGAGTCCCGGGACAGGGACCTACAATGAGCAGTTCTTC; cdr3_aa: CAWSPGTGTYNEQFF
d_call: TRBD2; j_call: TRBJ2-2; clone_size: .; v_call: TRBV15; cdr3_nt: TGTGCCACCAGCAGAGCCACTAGCGGGGGGCCCGGGGAGCTGTTTTTT; cdr3_aa: CATSRATSGGPGELFF
d_call: .; j_call: TRBJ2-2; clone_size: .; v_call: TRBV27; cdr3_nt: TGTGCCAGCAGCCCTAATTGGGGGCGAAGGACCGGGGAGCTGTTTTTT; cdr3_aa: CASSPNWGRRTGELFF
d_call: .; j_call: TRBJ1-1; clone_size: .; v_call: TRBV7-8; cdr3_nt: TGTGCCAGCAGCTTAGGGGGATTCGAAGCTTTCTTT; cdr3_aa: CASSLGGFEAFF
d_call: .; j_call: TRBJ1-1; clone_size: .; v_call: TRBV7-2; cdr3_nt: TGTGCCAGCAGCCCCAGAAAAGTGGAGTTAGCTTTCTTT; cdr3_aa: CASSPRKVELAFF
d_call: TRBD1; j_call: TRBJ2-7; clone_size: .; v_call: TRBV27; cdr3_nt: TGTGCCAGCAGTTCCCGGGACAGGTTGAACGAGCAGTACTTC; cdr3_aa: CASSSRDRLNEQYF
d_call: .; j_call: TRBJ2-6; clone_size: .; v_call: TRBV6-5; cdr3_nt: TGTGCCAGCAGTTACAGGTTCTCTGGGGCCAACGTCCTGACTTTC; cdr3_aa: CASSYRFSGANVLTF
d_call: .; j_call: TRBJ2-2; clone_size: .; v_call: TRBV6-4; cdr3_nt: TGTGCCAGCAGTGACTCACAGGACACCGGGGAGCTGTTTTTT; cdr3_aa: CASSDSQDTGELFF
d_call: TRBD1; j_call: TRBJ2-1; clone_size: few; v_call: TRBV5-1; cdr3_nt: TGCGCCAGCAGCGCGGGACAGGGGGCGGGCAATGAGCAGTTCTTC; cdr3_aa: CASSAGQGAGNEQFF
d_call: .; j_call: TRBJ2-7; clone_size: .; v_call: TRBV27; cdr3_nt: TGTGCCAGCAGTCACGGGACATCGAGGGAGCAGTACTTC; cdr3_aa: CASSHGTSREQYF
d_call: .; j_call: TRBJ2-1; clone_size: .; v_call: TRBV5-6; cdr3_nt: TGTGCCAGCAGCTTGGCCACGGGAAATGAGCAGTTCTTC; cdr3_aa: CASSLATGNEQFF
d_call: .; j_call: TRBJ2-3; clone_size: .; v_call: TRBV5-1; cdr3_nt: TGCGCCAGCAGCCCCTCCTCCCGCCAAGATACGCAGTATTTT; cdr3_aa: CASSPSSRQDTQYF
d_call: .; j_call: TRBJ2-6; clone_size: .; v_call: TRBV7-6; cdr3_nt: TGTGCCAGCAGCTTATACGTGACTGGGGCCAACGTCCTGACTTTC; cdr3_aa: CASSLYVTGANVLTF
d_call: .; j_call: TRBJ1-2; clone_size: .; v_call: TRBV27; cdr3_nt: TGTGCCAGCAGTTTTGGGGACAACTATGGCTACACCTTC; cdr3_aa: CASSFGDNYGYTF
d_call: .; j_call: TRBJ2-2; clone_size: few; v_call: TRBV7-6; cdr3_nt: TGTGCCAGCAGCCAAGACACCGGGGAGCTGTTTTTT; cdr3_aa: CASSQDTGELFF
d_call: .; j_call: TRBJ2-1; clone_size: once; v_call: TRBV19; cdr3_nt: TGTGCCAGTAGTATTAGTACGGAGCAGTTCTTC; cdr3_aa: CASSISTEQFF
d_call: .; j_call: TRBJ2-1; clone_size: .; v_call: TRBV5-1; cdr3_nt: TGCGCCAGCAGCTTGGGGGAGTCATATGGGCAGTTCTTC; cdr3_aa: CASSLGESYGQFF
d_call: .; j_call: TRBJ2-7; clone_size: once; v_call: TRBV28; cdr3_nt: TGTGCCAGCACCCCTATAGAAGAAGTTCCCACCCCCTACGAGCAGTACTTC; cdr3_aa: CASTPIEEVPTPYEQYF
d_call: TRBD2; j_call: TRBJ2-3; clone_size: .; v_call: TRBV7-9; cdr3_nt: TGTGCCAGCAGCCCCAATGAGGCGGGGGGGTCAGATACGCAGTATTTT; cdr3_aa: CASSPNEAGGSDTQYF